Listed below are T cell receptor beta chains from one sample, sequenced in a study of cytomegalovirus exposure and HLA in healthy donors. TCRdb's table, derived via immunoSEQ multiplex PCR, lists solely in-frame clones and lacks some. Here the sample table reports more than 100,000 clones. Sequenced: PBMCs. These receptors were taken from a woman in her forties in good health and CMV-seronegative. Both conserved end residues are part of each CDR3. A D gene is named only where the DNA matches it firmly. Clone size is given for some rows only: seen once, a few or many times, or a class if the clone is expanded.

NA NA TRBJ2-5 TRBV9 TGTGCCAGCAGCGCCCGGAGCGGAGGGTGGCAAGAGACCCAGTACTTC CASSARSGGWQETQYF
medium-sized NA TRBJ1-3 TRBV4-3 TGCGCCAGCAGCCAAGGGTTTGTAGGGAGGGGAACCACCATATATTTT CASSQGFVGRGTTIYF
NA NA TRBJ1-1 TRBV14 TGTGCCAGCAGCCAAGATCCGGGGGGTGAAGCTTTCTTT CASSQDPGGEAFF
NA NA TRBJ2-7 TRBV7-6 TGTGCCAGCAGCCCAGAGAGGGGGACCTACGAGCAGTACTTC CASSPERGTYEQYF
NA TRBD1 TRBJ1-1 TRBV11-2 TGTGCCAGCAGCTTACGTAGGGGGCCCACTGAAGCTTTCTTT CASSLRRGPTEAFF
NA TRBD2 TRBJ2-1 TRBV4-3 TGCGCCAGCAGCCAAGAAAGTAGCGGGGCACTATACAATGAGCAGTTCTTC CASSQESSGALYNEQFF
NA TRBD1 TRBJ1-4 TRBV18 TGTGCCAGCTCACCATTGGGTGGCGGGACAGGGAACGAAAAACTGTTTTTT CASSPLGGGTGNEKLFF
NA TRBD1 TRBJ2-2 TRBV19 TGTGCCAGTAGTATTGGGACAGCACTGAACACCGGGGAGCTGTTTTTT CASSIGTALNTGELFF
NA NA TRBJ2-6 TRBV15 TGTGCCACCAGCAGAGATCGTAGCTCTGGGGCCAACGTCCTGACTTTC CATSRDRSSGANVLTF
NA NA TRBJ2-6 TRBV7-3 TGTGCCAGCAGCTTAATGTCACAGACCTCTGGGGCCAACGTCCTGACTTTC CASSLMSQTSGANVLTF
NA TRBD2 TRBJ2-5 TRBV11-2 TGTGCCAGCAGCTTCGGCGGGGGCCAAGAGACCCAGTACTTC CASSFGGGQETQYF
NA TRBD2 TRBJ2-7 TRBV18 TGTGCCAGCTCACCCACGCTAGCGGGGGTTTCCTACGAGCAGTACTTC CASSPTLAGVSYEQYF
NA TRBD2 TRBJ2-3 TRBV7-9 TGTGCCAGCAGCTTCCCGCGGGGGTTGGGAGATACGCAGTATTTT CASSFPRGLGDTQYF
NA NA TRBJ1-5 TRBV5-8 TGTGCCAGCAGCTGGCCGGGGGGGAGTTTAAATCAGCCCCAGCATTTT CASSWPGGSLNQPQHF
NA TRBD1 TRBJ1-2 TRBV2 TGTGCCAGCAGGGGGACAGCAGGGACCTTC CASRGTAGTF
NA TRBD1 TRBJ2-3 TRBV9 TGTGCCAGCAGCAACGGCTGGCAGGGGGCAGGGAATACGCAGTATTTT CASSNGWQGAGNTQYF
NA TRBD1 TRBJ1-1 TRBV6-1 TGTGCCAGCAGTGGACAGGGGAAGAATGGTTTCTTT CASSGQGKNGFF
NA NA TRBJ2-1 TRBV25-1 TGTGCCAGCAGTGAGCCCGGGACAAGGGGTCATGAGCAGTTCTTC CASSEPGTRGHEQFF
NA NA TRBJ1-2 TRBV14 TGTGCCAGCAGCGCGTCAGGAGGCTACACCTTC CASSASGGYTF
NA NA TRBJ2-6 TRBV7-9 TGTGCCAGCAGCTACAGCTCTGGGGCCAACGTCCTGACTTTC CASSYSSGANVLTF
NA TRBD1 TRBJ2-5 TRBV18 TGTGCCAGCTCACCATTTGCCAGGGGGCTGGGAGAGACCCAGTACTTC CASSPFARGLGETQYF
NA NA TRBJ1-1 TRBV10-3 TGTGCCACCGTATCCTCTGACGGAGGGAACACTGAAGCTTTCTTT CATVSSDGGNTEAFF